This T cell receptor beta chain came from a study of shared clonotypes between healthy human individuals. Study background: Each donor contributed plates that comprised three CD4 naive, three CD4 memory, two CD8 naive and one CD8 memory.

Measured with immunoSEQ multiplex PCR; TCRdb has only the in-frame clones, and not every one. The sample contains around 510,000 clones, approximately 95% of which appear only once. Germline V CDR1 and CDR2: SGHVS, FQNEAQ. The CDR3 contains 13 residues. The trim removed 4 bases at V and 7 bases at J, leaving 6 bases unmatched. The TCR was taken from a young woman in good health. The rearrangement joins TRBV7-8 to TRBJ1-1; the match to TRBD1 covers 7 bases. Source material: naive CD4+ T cells sorted from blood. This sample's subset: CD45RA+ positively selected. CDR3: CASSSQRDSEAFF. CDR3 DNA sequence: TGTGCCAGCAGCTCCCAGAGGGACAGTGAAGCTTTCTTT.